This TCR beta chain comes out of a study of T cell responses to AZD1222 COVID-19 vaccine. The study, taken as a whole, reports: Repertoire sampling was restricted to post-peak T cell response timepoints. Spike-specific TCR breadth and depth both grew after two AZD1222 doses.

For this clone: Its antigen is unidentified.

Profiling relied on immunoSEQ multiplex PCR, and the TCRdb table lists in-frame clones only, not all of them. The sample gives roughly 120,000 clones, approximately 89% of which show up once; 4% to 5.5% is in the top ten. V lost 4 bases and J lost 1, with 7 bases in between. The V gene's germline CDR1 is SEHNR and CDR2 FQNEAQ (reference sequence). The CDR3 is 13 residues long. The sequencing used peripheral blood, collected on day 0 of AZD1222 vaccination. The chain recombines TRBV7-9 with TRBJ1-1; D is possibly TRBD1 (5 bases). The receptor was derived from an adult in good health. CDR3 coding DNA: TGTGCCAGCAGCTCACAGGCGAACACTGAAGCTTTCTTT. Amino acids: CASSSQANTEAFF.